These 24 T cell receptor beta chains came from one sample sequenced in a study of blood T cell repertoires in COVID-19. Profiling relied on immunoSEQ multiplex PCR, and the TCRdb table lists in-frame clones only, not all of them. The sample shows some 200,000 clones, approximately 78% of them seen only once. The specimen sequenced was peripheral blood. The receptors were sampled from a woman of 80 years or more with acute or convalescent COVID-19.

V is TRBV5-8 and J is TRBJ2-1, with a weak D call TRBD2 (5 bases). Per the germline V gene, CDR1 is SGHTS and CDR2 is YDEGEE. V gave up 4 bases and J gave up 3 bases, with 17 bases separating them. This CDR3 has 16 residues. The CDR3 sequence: CASSPRIALVYNEQFF. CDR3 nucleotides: TGTGCCAGCAGCCCGCGCATAGCGTTGGTCTACAATGAGCAGTTCTTC.

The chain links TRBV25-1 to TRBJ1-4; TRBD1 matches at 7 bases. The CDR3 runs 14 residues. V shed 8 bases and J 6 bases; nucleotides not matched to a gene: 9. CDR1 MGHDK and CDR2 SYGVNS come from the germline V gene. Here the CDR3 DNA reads TGTGCCAGCGGAAGGGGGCGATTGGATGAAAAACTGTTTTTT. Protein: CASGRGRLDEKLFF.

CDR3 sequence: CASSAEMDGYTF. For the CDR3, the DNA is TGTGCCAGTAGTGCGGAAATGGATGGCTACACCTTC. The rearrangement links TRBV19 to TRBJ1-2; D uncertain. V gave up 5 bases and J gave up 6 bases, with 10 bases separating them. CDR3 length: 12 amino acids. Germline CDR1 reads LNHDA; CDR2 reads SQIVND (reference sequence).

The chain's CDR3 is CASSLQGDSRPQHF. The CDR3 region has the DNA TGTGCCAGCAGCTTACAAGGGGACTCACGGCCCCAGCATTTT. This chain joins TRBV7-2 and TRBJ1-5; D is perhaps TRBD1 (5 bases). The CDR3 extends over 14 amino acids. V gave up 2 bases and J gave up 9 bases, with 14 bases separating them. Germline-derived CDR1 and CDR2 are SGHTA and FQGNSA.

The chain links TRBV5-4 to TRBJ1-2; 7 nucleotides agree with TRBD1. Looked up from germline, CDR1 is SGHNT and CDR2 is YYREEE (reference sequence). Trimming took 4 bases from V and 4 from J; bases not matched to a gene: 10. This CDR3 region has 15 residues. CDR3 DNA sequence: TGTGCCAGCAGCCTAGGACAGGCCCCGCGCTATGGCTACACCTTC. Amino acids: CASSLGQAPRYGYTF.

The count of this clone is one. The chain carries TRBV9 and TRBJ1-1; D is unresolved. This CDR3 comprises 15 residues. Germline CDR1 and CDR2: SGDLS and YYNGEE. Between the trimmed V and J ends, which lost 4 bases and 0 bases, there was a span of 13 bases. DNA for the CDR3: TGTGCCAGCAGCCGGTTAAGCGGATTGAACACTGAAGCTTTCTTT. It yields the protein CASSRLSGLNTEAFF. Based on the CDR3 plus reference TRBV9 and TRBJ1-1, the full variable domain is DSGVTQTPKHLITATGQRVTLRCSPRSGDLSVYWYQQSLDQGLQFLIQYYNGEERAKGNILERFSAQQFPDLHSELNLSSLELGDSALYFCASSRLSGLNTEAFFGQGTRLTVV.

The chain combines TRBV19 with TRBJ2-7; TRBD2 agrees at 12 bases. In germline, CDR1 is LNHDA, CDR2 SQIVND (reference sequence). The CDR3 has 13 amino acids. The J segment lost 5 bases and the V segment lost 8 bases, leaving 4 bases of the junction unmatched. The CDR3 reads CASRLAGVNEQYF. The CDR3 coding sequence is TGTGCCAGTCGACTAGCGGGAGTCAACGAGCAGTACTTC.

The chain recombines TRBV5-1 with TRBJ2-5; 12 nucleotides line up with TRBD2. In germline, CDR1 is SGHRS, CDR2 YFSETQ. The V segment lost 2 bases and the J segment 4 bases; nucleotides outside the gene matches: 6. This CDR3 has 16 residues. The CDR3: CASSFASGGATETQYF. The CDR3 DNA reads TGCGCCAGCAGCTTTGCTAGCGGGGGGGCCACAGAGACCCAGTACTTC.

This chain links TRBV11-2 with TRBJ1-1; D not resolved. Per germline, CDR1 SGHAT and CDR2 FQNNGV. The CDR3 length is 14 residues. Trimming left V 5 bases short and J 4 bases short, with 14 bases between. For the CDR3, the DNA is TGTGCCAGCAGCAATGCTAACTACGGCACTGAAGCTTTCTTT. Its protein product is CASSNANYGTEAFF. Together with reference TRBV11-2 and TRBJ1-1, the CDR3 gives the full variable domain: EAGVAQSPRYKIIEKRQSVAFWCNPISGHATLYWYQQILGQGPKLLIQFQNNGVVDDSQLPKDRFSAERLKGVDSTLKIQPAKLEDSAVYLCASSNANYGTEAFFGQGTRLTVV.

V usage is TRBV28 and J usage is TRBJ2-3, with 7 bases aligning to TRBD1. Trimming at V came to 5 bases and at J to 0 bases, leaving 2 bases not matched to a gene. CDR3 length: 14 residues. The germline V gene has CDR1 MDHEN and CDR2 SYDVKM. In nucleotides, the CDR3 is TGTGCCAGCAGTGACAGGGAAAGCACAGATACGCAGTATTTT. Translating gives CASSDRESTDTQYF.

This chain's CDR3 is CASTTPDRGPNTEAFF. The CDR3 nucleotides read TGTGCCAGCACCACTCCCGACAGGGGGCCTAACACTGAAGCTTTCTTT. This rearrangement joins TRBV6-6 to TRBJ1-1; 10 bases agree with TRBD1. Germline values: CDR1 MNHNY, CDR2 SVGAGI (reference sequence). CDR3 length: 16 residues. J lost 2 bases, V lost 7 bases, and 10 bases had no gene match.

The CDR3 DNA follows: TGCAGTGCTAGTTCATGGACTAGCGGGAGATCCACCGGGGAGCTGTTTTTT. It translates to CSASSWTSGRSTGELFF. The chain joins TRBV20-1 to TRBJ2-2; 13 nucleotides align to TRBD2. The CDR3 is 17 amino acids. The junction had 8 bases not matched to a gene; V was cut back by 3 bases and J by 4 bases. Germline V gives CDR1 DFQATT, CDR2 SNEGSKA (reference sequence).

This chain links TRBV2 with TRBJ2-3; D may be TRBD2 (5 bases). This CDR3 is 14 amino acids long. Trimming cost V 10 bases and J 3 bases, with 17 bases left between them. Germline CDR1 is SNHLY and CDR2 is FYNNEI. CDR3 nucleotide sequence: TGTGCCACACTAGTTCGGGATGGGACAGATACGCAGTATTTT. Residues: CATLVRDGTDTQYF.

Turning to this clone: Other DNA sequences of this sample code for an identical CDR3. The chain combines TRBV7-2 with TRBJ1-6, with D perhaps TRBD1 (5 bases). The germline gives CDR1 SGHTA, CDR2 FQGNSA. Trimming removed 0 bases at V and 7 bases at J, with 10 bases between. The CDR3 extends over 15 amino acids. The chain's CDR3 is CASSLAGTGNSPLHF. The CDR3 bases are TGTGCCAGCAGCTTAGCAGGGACTGGCAATTCACCCCTCCACTTT.

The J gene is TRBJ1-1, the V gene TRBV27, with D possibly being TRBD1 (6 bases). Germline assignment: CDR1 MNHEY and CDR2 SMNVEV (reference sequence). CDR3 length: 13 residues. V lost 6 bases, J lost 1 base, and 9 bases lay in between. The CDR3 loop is CASRTTGNTEAFF. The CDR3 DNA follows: TGTGCCAGCAGGACGACAGGGAACACTGAAGCTTTCTTT.

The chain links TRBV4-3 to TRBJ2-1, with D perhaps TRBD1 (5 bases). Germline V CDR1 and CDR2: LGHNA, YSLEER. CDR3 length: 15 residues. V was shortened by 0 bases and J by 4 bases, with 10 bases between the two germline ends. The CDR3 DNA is TGCGCCAGCAGCCAAGAGGGGCAGACTTACAATGAGCAGTTCTTC. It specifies CASSQEGQTYNEQFF.

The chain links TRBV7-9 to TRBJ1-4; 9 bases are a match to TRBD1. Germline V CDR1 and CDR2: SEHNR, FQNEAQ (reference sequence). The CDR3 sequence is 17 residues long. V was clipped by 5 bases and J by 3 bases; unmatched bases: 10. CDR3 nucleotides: TGTGCCAGCAGCCCGGGACAGGGCACACTCTCTAATGAAAAACTGTTTTTT. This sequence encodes CASSPGQGTLSNEKLFF.

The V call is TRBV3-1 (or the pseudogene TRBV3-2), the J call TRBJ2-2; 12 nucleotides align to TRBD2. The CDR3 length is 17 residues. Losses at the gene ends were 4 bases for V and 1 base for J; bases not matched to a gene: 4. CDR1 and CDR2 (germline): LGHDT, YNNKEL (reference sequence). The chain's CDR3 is CASSLRTSGMNTGELFF. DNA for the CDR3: TGTGCCAGCAGCCTAAGGACTAGCGGGATGAACACCGGGGAGCTGTTTTTT.

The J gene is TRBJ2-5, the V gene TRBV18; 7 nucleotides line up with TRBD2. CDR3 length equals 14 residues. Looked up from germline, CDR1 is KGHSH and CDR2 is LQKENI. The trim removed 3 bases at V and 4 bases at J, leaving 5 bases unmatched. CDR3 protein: CASSPTGTIETQYF. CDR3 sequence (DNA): TGTGCCAGCTCACCTACCGGGACTATAGAGACCCAGTACTTC.

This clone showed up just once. The CDR3 coding sequence is TGTGCCACCCGGACAAACAGCTATGGCTACACCTTC. Translation: CATRTNSYGYTF. The chain carries TRBV10-3 and TRBJ1-2, with D maybe TRBD1 (5 bases). V lost 10 bases, J lost 4 bases, and 13 bases lay in between. CDR3 length: 12 amino acids. Per germline, CDR1 ENHRY and CDR2 SYGVKD.

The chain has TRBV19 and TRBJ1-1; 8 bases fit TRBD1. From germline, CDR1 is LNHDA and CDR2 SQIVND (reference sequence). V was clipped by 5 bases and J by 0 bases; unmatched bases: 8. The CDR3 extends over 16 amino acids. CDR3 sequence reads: CASSHQGATMNTEAFF. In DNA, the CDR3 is TGTGCCAGTAGTCATCAGGGGGCTACAATGAACACTGAAGCTTTCTTT.

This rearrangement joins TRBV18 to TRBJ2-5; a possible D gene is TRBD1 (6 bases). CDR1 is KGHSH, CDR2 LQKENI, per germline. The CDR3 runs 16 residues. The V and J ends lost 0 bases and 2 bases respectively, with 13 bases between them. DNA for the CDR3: TGTGCCAGCTCACCACCGGCAGGGGCCCCACAAGAGACCCAGTACTTC. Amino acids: CASSPPAGAPQETQYF.

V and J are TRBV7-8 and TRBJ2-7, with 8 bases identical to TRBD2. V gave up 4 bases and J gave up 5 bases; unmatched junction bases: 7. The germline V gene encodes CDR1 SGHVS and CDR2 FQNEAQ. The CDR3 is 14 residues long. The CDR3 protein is CASSSSNGRDEQYF. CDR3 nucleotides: TGTGCCAGCAGCTCTTCGAACGGGAGGGACGAGCAGTACTTC.

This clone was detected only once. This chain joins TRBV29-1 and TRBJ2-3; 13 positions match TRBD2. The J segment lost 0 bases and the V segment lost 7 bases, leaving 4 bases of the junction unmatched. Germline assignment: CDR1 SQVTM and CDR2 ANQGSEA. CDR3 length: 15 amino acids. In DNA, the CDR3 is TGCAGCGCCCGGACTAGCGGGGGAAGCACAGATACGCAGTATTTT. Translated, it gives CSARTSGGSTDTQYF.